The T cell receptor beta chain under discussion was sequenced for a study of blood T cell repertoires in COVID-19. Study summary: PBMCs, B-cell-depleted T cells, or T cells were the source of the cDNA or gDNA that made up the material.

The data were produced by immunoSEQ multiplex PCR, yet TCRdb's version contains in-frame clones alone and is incomplete. The sample lists nearly 90,000 clones; 90% were seen once. Patients from Seattle were sampled longitudinally, starting during active infection. The CDR3 covers 17 residues. CDR1 LGHNA and CDR2 YSLEER come from the germline V gene. V gave up 2 bases and J gave up 4 bases; unmatched junction bases: 10. In its sample, this clone was seen once. The rearrangement uses TRBV4-3 and TRBJ2-7, with 11 bases matching TRBD1. This TCR derives from a young man with COVID-19, enrolled during active disease. Source material: peripheral blood. In nucleotides, the CDR3 is TGCGCCAGCAGCCAAACCATAACCCGGGACAGGGGGTACGAGCAGTACTTC. The encoded protein is CASSQTITRDRGYEQYF.